One and the same sample provided the 25 T cell receptor beta chains below, sequenced in a study of vaccination and CD4 T cells after COVID-19 (dated by TCRdb to between 2021 and 2024). The label giving this sample's treatment or condition can be read as: approximately nine-day PBMC culture with coronavirus spike peptide pools or control peptides (ViraFEST assay). Antigen specificity for these receptors is unknown. The library was built by means of PCR. Sequencing was performed on an Illumina iSeq 100. DNA from cultured CD4+ T cells was subjected to TCR sequencing with the Oncomine TCR Beta short-read assay at the Johns Hopkins FTIC core. TCRdb redid the processing of the public reads, applying fastp at Q25 and MiXCR, and retained in-frame beta chains. Identical CDR3 protein sequences are pooled into one entry, listed with their most common genes and DNA. This sample holds under 11,000 distinct CDR3 sequences; about 69% were observed only once. The ten largest clones capture around 9.2% of the sample.

The sample comprised CD4+ T cells from blood, cultured in vitro. These receptors were taken from a human donor who had recovered from COVID-19.

This chain connects TRBV10-3 to TRBJ1-1; possible D gene TRBD1, 5 bases. The germline CDR1 and CDR2 sequences are ENHRY and SYGVKD. The germline V and J ends were trimmed by 7 bases and 3 bases, with 15 bases remaining between them. The CDR3 is 14 residues long. The CDR3 is CAITPGGGYTEAFF. The CDR3 DNA reads TGTGCCATCACCCCCGGGGGGGGATACACTGAAGCTTTCTTT.

V gene TRBV7-2 combines with J gene TRBJ2-7; 10 bases align to TRBD2. Germline CDR1 SGHTA, CDR2 FQGNSA. The CDR3 extends over 17 amino acids. J was trimmed by 6 bases and V by 4 bases; bases with no gene match: 15. This chain's CDR3 is CASSSPASGRQRGEQYF. The CDR3, as DNA: TGTGCCAGCAGCTCCCCAGCTAGCGGGAGACAACGGGGCGAGCAGTACTTC.

The gene calls are TRBV27 and TRBJ1-6, with TRBD1 identical over 7 bases. Germline loops: CDR1 MNHEY, CDR2 SMNVEV (reference sequence). This CDR3 has 19 residues. Germline trimming cut 5 bases from V and 2 bases from J; bases unmatched to any gene: 15. The CDR3 nucleotides are TGTGCCAGCAGTCCCGCCGCCCGACAGGGAAGGGCCTATAATTCACCCCTCCACTTT. It yields the protein CASSPAARQGRAYNSPLHF.

This clonotype was seen once. CDR3 nucleotide sequence: TGTGCCAGCAGTTTCGCCGGGGCAGATACGCAGTATTTT. The encoded protein is CASSFAGADTQYF. V and J are TRBV28 and TRBJ2-3, with D perhaps TRBD2 (5 bases). The V end was cut by 3 bases, the J end by 4 bases, with 8 bases between. The germline CDR1 and CDR2 sequences are MDHEN and SYDVKM. This CDR3 has 13 amino acids.

The table lists this clonotype with a count of one. The gene calls are TRBV6-1 and TRBJ1-6, with no clear D. Germline V CDR1 and CDR2: MNHNS, SASEGT. Trimming removed 0 bases at V and 2 bases at J, with 8 bases between. The CDR3 extends over 16 amino acids. The CDR3 reads CASSEALAAYNSPLHF. DNA for the CDR3: TGTGCCAGCAGTGAAGCGCTGGCGGCCTATAATTCACCCCTCCACTTT.

V gene TRBV29-1 combines with J gene TRBJ1-2, with a possible D match to TRBD1 (6 bases). Germline CDR1 and CDR2: SQVTM and ANQGSEA. This CDR3 comprises 15 residues. V was pared by 3 bases and J by 0 bases, with 14 bases between. CDR3 region: CSVDPRGLPNYGYTF. DNA of the CDR3: TGCAGCGTTGATCCCAGGGGCCTCCCTAACTATGGCTACACCTTC.

This rearrangement joins TRBV15 to TRBJ1-3, with 7 positions matching TRBD1. The CDR3 consists of 15 residues. CDR1 is LNHNV, CDR2 YYDKDF, per germline (reference sequence). Losses at the gene ends were 2 bases for V and 6 bases for J; bases not matched to a gene: 7. Here the CDR3 DNA reads TGTGCCACCAGCAGATACGGGACAGAGCTAAACACCATATATTTT. Translation gives CATSRYGTELNTIYF.

This chain links TRBV28 with TRBJ1-5; maybe TRBD1 (6 bases). CDR1 and CDR2 from the germline V gene are MDHEN and SYDVKM. V was clipped by 5 bases and J by 3 bases, with 14 bases between them. The length of the CDR3 is 15 residues. CDR3 region: CASSLDSPYNQPQHF. Here the CDR3 DNA reads TGTGCCAGCAGTCTGGACAGCCCTTACAATCAGCCCCAGCATTTT.

J is TRBJ1-5 and V is TRBV24-1; D unresolved. The CDR3 length is 14 residues. The germline V and J ends were trimmed by 4 bases and 6 bases, with 12 bases remaining between them. CDR1 is KGHDR and CDR2 is SFDVKD in the germline V gene. The CDR3 DNA sequence: TGTGCCACCAGTGACCCCCCGTCGGTTCAGCCCCAGCATTTT. Translation: CATSDPPSVQPQHF.

The CDR3 DNA reads TGTGCCAGCAGTTTCTTCCTCTCTGGACAGCCCCTAGATGGCTACACCTTC. Protein sequence: CASSFFLSGQPLDGYTF. The J gene is TRBJ1-2, the V gene TRBV28; possible D gene TRBD1, 6 bases. Germline V gives CDR1 MDHEN, CDR2 SYDVKM. The CDR3 is 17 amino acids. Trimming pared 3 bases from V and 6 bases from J, leaving 23 bases between.

The chain is built from TRBV28 and TRBJ1-1, with D uncertain. Germline V lookup: CDR1 MDHEN, CDR2 SYDVKM. V was trimmed by 5 bases and J by 1 base, leaving 14 bases between them. The CDR3 contains 15 residues. The CDR3 bases are TGTGCCAGCAGTCCCCCAGCAGGTCGGAACACTGAAGCTTTCTTT. Amino acids: CASSPPAGRNTEAFF.

This clonotype was observed a handful of times. The chain carries TRBV27 and TRBJ1-6; D is possibly TRBD1 (5 bases). The CDR3 has 18 amino acids. Trimming stripped 4 bases from V and 0 bases from J, with 16 bases between. Germline CDR1 reads MNHEY; CDR2 reads SMNVEV (reference sequence). Written as DNA, the CDR3 is TGTGCCAGCAGTTCCGGACTCCAGGGTAGCTCCTATAATTCACCCCTCCACTTT. Residues: CASSSGLQGSSYNSPLHF.

This chain connects TRBV27 to TRBJ1-5, with 7 nucleotides matching TRBD1. Germline CDR1 is MNHEY and CDR2 is SMNVEV (reference sequence). Trimming removed 6 bases from V and 4 bases from J; junction bases left unmatched: 12. This CDR3 has 16 amino acids. CDR3 sequence: CASSRRGAGGNQPQHF. CDR3 coding DNA: TGTGCCAGCAGCCGCCGTGGGGCAGGGGGGAATCAGCCCCAGCATTTT.

J is TRBJ1-2 and V is TRBV6-5; 8 nucleotides align to TRBD1. Germline lookup yields CDR1 MNHEY and CDR2 SVGAGI. V gave up 4 bases and J gave up 8 bases; unmatched junction bases: 6. The CDR3 extends over 13 amino acids. Here the CDR3 reads CASSFNRGWGYTF. CDR3 bases: TGTGCCAGCAGTTTTAACAGGGGGTGGGGCTACACCTTC.

The V and J genes are TRBV7-2 and TRBJ1-2; the D is unclear. The CDR3 is 15 residues long. CDR1 is SGHTA, CDR2 FQGNSA, per germline. V lost 3 bases and J lost 0, with 11 bases in between. CDR3 sequence: CASSLILDANYGYTF. Here the CDR3 DNA reads TGTGCCAGCAGCTTGATACTGGACGCTAACTATGGCTACACCTTC.

The DNA of the CDR3 is TGTGCCAGTGCTAGGGCGAACAATCAGCCCCAGCATTTT. Translated, it gives CASARANNQPQHF. The chain joins TRBV6-1 to TRBJ1-5; D remains unclear. The ends were cut back, 9 bases at V and 3 bases at J, with 12 bases in the middle. The germline V gene has CDR1 MNHNS and CDR2 SASEGT. The CDR3 sequence is 13 residues long.

The genes are TRBV20-1 and TRBJ1-5; perhaps TRBD1 as D (5 bases). The length of the CDR3 is 15 residues. Germline CDR1 and CDR2: DFQATT and SNEGSKA (reference sequence). The V gene lost 1 base and the J gene lost 0 bases, with 10 bases spanning the gap. The CDR3 spells CSARAPGGSNQPQHF. The CDR3 nucleotides are TGCAGTGCTAGAGCCCCGGGGGGTAGCAATCAGCCCCAGCATTTT.

The V gene is TRBV6-5, the J gene TRBJ1-2; 8 nucleotides match TRBD1. The V gene's germline CDR1 is MNHEY and CDR2 SVGAGI. The J segment lost 3 bases and the V segment lost 4 bases, leaving 7 bases of the junction unmatched. There are 15 residues in the CDR3. The CDR3 protein is CASSSLQGADYGYTF. Written as DNA, the CDR3 is TGTGCCAGCAGTTCGCTGCAGGGGGCGGACTATGGCTACACCTTC.

The CDR3 here is CATSRGRAGELFF. In nucleotides, the CDR3 is TGTGCCACCAGCAGGGGCAGGGCGGGGGAGCTGTTTTTT. V gene TRBV15 combines with J gene TRBJ2-2, with D perhaps matching TRBD1 (5 bases). This CDR3 spans 13 amino acids. Per germline, CDR1 LNHNV and CDR2 YYDKDF (reference sequence). V was shortened by 3 bases and J by 8 bases, with 10 bases between the two germline ends.

J is TRBJ1-4 and V is TRBV7-9; D gene ambiguous. This CDR3 is built from 14 residues. Trimming pared 1 base from V and 8 bases from J, leaving 11 bases between. The germline CDR1 and CDR2 sequences are SEHNR and FQNEAQ (reference sequence). CDR3 sequence: CASSLGWGGEKLFF. CDR3 bases: TGTGCCAGCAGCTTAGGATGGGGAGGCGAAAAACTGTTTTTT.

This chain joins TRBV6-1 and TRBJ2-7, with a tentative D call TRBD2 (5 bases). Between the trimmed V and J ends, which lost 3 bases and 2 bases, there was a span of 14 bases. Germline V gene sequence: CDR1 MNHNS, CDR2 SASEGT. The CDR3 has 15 residues. CDR3 residues: CASSELAGSPYEQYF. CDR3 DNA sequence: TGTGCCAGCAGTGAGCTTGCGGGTTCCCCCTACGAGCAGTACTTC.

This clonotype was counted a few times. This rearrangement joins TRBV27 to TRBJ2-4; 7 bases are a match to TRBD2. Germline loops: CDR1 MNHEY, CDR2 SMNVEV (reference sequence). Germline trimming cut 5 bases from V and 0 bases from J; bases unmatched to any gene: 13. This CDR3 is built from 18 residues. CDR3 coding DNA: TGTGCCAGCAGTCCCCTGGTGGGGAGGGTGGAAGCCAAAAACATTCAGTACTTC. It yields the protein CASSPLVGRVEAKNIQYF.

V usage is TRBV20-1 and J usage is TRBJ1-2; no clear D gene. Germline V gives CDR1 DFQATT, CDR2 SNEGSKA (reference sequence). This CDR3 contains 11 residues. V dropped 1 base and J dropped 5 bases, with 5 bases sitting between them. CDR3 DNA sequence: TGCAGTGCTAGAGGTCGGTATGGCTACACCTTC. It yields the protein CSARGRYGYTF.

The rearrangement joins TRBV6-5 to TRBJ1-5; D gene ambiguous. The V and J ends lost 4 bases and 2 bases respectively, with 12 bases between them. Germline V lookup: CDR1 MNHEY, CDR2 SVGAGI. CDR3 length: 15 amino acids. CDR3 in DNA: TGTGCCAGCAGTTGGAGGTTGGGTGGCAATCAGCCCCAGCATTTT. Protein: CASSWRLGGNQPQHF.

J is TRBJ1-2 and V is TRBV10-3, with 7 nucleotides matching TRBD1. This CDR3 region has 18 residues. V trimming: 0 bases; J trimming: 4 bases; junction bases outside the gene matches: 14. Germline CDR1 and CDR2: ENHRY and SYGVKD. CDR3 amino acids: CAISESKGMGGQSYGYTF. CDR3 DNA sequence: TGTGCCATCAGTGAGTCAAAGGGAATGGGGGGACAGAGCTATGGCTACACCTTC.